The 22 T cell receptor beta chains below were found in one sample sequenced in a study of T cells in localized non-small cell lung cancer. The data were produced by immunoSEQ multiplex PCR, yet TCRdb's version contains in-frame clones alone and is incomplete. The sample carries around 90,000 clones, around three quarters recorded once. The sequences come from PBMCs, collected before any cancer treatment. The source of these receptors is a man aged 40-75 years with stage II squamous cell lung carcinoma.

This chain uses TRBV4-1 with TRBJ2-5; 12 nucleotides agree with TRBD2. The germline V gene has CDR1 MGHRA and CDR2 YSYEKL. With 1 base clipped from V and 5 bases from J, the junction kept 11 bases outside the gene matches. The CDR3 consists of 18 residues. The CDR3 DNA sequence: TGCGCCAGCAGCCAAGGACTAGCGGGGGCCCCGGGGGGGGAGACCCAGTACTTC. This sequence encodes CASSQGLAGAPGGETQYF.

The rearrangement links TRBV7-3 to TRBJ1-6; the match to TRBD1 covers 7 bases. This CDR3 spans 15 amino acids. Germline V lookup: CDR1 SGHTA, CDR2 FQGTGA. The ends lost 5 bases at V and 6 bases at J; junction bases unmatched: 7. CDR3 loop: CASSVSGTANSPLHF. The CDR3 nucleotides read TGTGCCAGCAGCGTGTCCGGGACAGCTAATTCACCCCTCCACTTT. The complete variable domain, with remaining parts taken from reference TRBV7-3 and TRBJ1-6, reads GAGVSQTPSNKVTEKGKYVELRCDPISGHTALYWYRQSLGQGPEFLIYFQGTGAADDSGLPNDRFFAVRPEGSVSTLKIQRTERGDSAVYLCASSVSGTANSPLHFGNGTRLTVT.

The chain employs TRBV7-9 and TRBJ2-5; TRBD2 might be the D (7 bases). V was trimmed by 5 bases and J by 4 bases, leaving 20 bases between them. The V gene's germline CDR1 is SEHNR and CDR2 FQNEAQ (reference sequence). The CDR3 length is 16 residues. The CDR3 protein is CASSPRGGAGGETQYF. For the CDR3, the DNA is TGTGCCAGCAGCCCCCGAGGGGGGGCAGGAGGAGAGACCCAGTACTTC.

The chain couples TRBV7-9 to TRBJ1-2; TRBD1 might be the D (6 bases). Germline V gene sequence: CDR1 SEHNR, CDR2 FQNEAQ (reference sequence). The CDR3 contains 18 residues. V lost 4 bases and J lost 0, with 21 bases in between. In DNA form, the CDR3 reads TGTGCCAGCAGCTCCAGCAGTGACTCGGGACACACTAACTATGGCTACACCTTC. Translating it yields CASSSSSDSGHTNYGYTF.

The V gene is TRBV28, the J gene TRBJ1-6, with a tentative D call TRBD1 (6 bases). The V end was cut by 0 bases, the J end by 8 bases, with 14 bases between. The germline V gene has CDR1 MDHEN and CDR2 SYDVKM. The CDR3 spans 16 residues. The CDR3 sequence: CASSLWYRVDDSPLHF. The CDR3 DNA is TGTGCCAGCAGTTTATGGTACAGGGTCGATGATTCACCCCTCCACTTT.

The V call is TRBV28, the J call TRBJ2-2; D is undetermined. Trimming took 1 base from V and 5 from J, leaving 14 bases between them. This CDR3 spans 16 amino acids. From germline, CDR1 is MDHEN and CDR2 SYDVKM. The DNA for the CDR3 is TGTGCCAGCAGTTTATTGTCCGGGTCGAGGACCGGGGAGCTGTTTTTT. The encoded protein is CASSLLSGSRTGELFF.

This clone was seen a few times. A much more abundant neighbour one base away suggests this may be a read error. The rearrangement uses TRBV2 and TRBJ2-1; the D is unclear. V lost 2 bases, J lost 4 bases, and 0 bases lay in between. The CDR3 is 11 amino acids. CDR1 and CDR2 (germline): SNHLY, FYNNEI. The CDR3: CASSEYNEQFF. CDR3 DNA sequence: TGTGCCAGCAGTGAATACAATGAGCAGTTCTTC.

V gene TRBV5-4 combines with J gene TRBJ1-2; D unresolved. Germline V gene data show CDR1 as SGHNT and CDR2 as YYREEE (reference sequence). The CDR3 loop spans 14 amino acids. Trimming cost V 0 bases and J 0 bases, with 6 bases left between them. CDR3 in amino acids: CASSLAGANYGYTF. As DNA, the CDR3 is TGTGCCAGCAGCTTGGCCGGAGCTAACTATGGCTACACCTTC.

The CDR3, as DNA: TGTGCCAGCAGCTTAAACCCTAATGAAAAACTGTTTTTT. Its protein is CASSLNPNEKLFF. The V gene is TRBV7-2, the J gene TRBJ1-4, with unresolved D. V was clipped by 2 bases and J by 3 bases, with 4 bases between them. Germline CDR1 and CDR2: SGHTA and FQGNSA. This CDR3 has 13 residues.

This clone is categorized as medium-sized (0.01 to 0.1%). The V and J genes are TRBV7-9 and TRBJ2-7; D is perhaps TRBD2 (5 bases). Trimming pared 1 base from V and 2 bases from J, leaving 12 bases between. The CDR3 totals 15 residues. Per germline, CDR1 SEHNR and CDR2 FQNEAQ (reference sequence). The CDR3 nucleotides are TGTGCCAGCAGCTTAGAATCCGAGGGAACCTACGAGCAGTACTTC. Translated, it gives CASSLESEGTYEQYF.

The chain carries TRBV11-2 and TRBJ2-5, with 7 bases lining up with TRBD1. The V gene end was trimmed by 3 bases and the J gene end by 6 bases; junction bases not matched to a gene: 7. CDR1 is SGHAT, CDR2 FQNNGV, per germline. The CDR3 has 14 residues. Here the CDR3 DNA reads TGTGCCAGCAGCTTGCAGGACAGGAGGCAGACCCAGTACTTC. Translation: CASSLQDRRQTQYF.

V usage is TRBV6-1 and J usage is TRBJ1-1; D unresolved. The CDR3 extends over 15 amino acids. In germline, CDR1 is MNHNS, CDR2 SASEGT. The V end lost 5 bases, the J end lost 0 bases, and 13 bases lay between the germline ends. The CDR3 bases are TGTGCCAGCAGTATCCGACCCGCCATGAACACTGAAGCTTTCTTT. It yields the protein CASSIRPAMNTEAFF.

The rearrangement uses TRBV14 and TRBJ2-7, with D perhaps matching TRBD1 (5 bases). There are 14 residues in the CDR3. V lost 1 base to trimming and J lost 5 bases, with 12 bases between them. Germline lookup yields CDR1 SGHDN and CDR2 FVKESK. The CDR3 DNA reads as TGTGCCAGCAGCCAAGTCTCCCTACAGGACGAGCAGTACTTC. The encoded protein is CASSQVSLQDEQYF.

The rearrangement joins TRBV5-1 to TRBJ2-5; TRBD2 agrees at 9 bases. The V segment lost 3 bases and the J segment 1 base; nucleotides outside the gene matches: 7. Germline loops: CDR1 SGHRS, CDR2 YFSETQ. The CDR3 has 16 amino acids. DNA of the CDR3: TGCGCCAGCAGCTCCCTACCGGGACTAGCCCAAGAGACCCAGTACTTC. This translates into CASSSLPGLAQETQYF.

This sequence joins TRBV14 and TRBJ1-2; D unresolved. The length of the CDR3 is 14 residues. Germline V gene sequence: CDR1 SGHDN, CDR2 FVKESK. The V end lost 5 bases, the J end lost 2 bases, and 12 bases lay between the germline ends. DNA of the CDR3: TGTGCCAGCAGCAGCCTCGGAGGGAACTATGGCTACACCTTC. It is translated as CASSSLGGNYGYTF.

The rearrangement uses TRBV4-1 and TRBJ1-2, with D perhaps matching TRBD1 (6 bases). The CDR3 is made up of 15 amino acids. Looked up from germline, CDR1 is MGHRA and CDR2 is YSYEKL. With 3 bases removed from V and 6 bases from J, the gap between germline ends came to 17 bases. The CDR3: CASSHFFRGVDGYTF. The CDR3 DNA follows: TGCGCCAGCAGCCATTTCTTCAGGGGAGTCGATGGCTACACCTTC.

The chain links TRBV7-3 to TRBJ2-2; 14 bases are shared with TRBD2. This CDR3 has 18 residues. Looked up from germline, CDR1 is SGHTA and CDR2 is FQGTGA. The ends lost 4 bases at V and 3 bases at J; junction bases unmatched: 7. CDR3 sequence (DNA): TGTGCCAGCAGCTCCCGACTAGCGGGGGGGCCGGACACCGGGGAGCTGTTTTTT. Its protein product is CASSSRLAGGPDTGELFF.

DNA for the CDR3: TGTGCCAGCAGTTGGGAGGGAGGTATAGGAAATGAGCAGTTCTTC. Its translation is CASSWEGGIGNEQFF. J is TRBJ2-1 and V is TRBV6-1; TRBD2 aligns across 7 bases. The CDR3 is made up of 15 amino acids. V lost 5 bases to trimming and J lost 7 bases; unmatched junction nucleotides: 11. Per germline, CDR1 MNHNS and CDR2 SASEGT.

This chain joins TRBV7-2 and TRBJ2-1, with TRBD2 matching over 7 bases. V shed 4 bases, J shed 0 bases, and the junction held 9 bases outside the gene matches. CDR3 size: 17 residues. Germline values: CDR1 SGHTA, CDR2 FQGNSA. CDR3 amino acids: CASSSRKGGGSYNEQFF. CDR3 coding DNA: TGTGCCAGCAGCTCCCGGAAGGGCGGGGGCTCCTACAATGAGCAGTTCTTC.

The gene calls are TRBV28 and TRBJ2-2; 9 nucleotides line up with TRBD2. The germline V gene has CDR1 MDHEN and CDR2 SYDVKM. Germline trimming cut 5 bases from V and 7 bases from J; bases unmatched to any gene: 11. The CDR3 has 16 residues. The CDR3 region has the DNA TGTGCCAGCAGTCCCCTTAGCGGGAGATTGGACGGGGAGCTGTTTTTT. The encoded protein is CASSPLSGRLDGELFF.

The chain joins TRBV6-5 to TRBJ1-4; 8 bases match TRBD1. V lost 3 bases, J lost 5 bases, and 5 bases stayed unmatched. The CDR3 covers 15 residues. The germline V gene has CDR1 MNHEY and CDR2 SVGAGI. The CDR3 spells CASSYSTGENEKLFF. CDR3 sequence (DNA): TGTGCCAGCAGTTATTCGACAGGGGAAAATGAAAAACTGTTTTTT.

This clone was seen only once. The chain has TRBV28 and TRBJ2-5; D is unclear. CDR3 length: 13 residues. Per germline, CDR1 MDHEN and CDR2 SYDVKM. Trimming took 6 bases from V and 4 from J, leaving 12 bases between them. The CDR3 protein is CASSLPATETQYF. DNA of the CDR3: TGTGCCAGCAGCCTACCCGCCACAGAGACCCAGTACTTC.